This TCR beta chain was documented in a study of blood T cell repertoires in COVID-19. Study in general: Material from acute and convalescent COVID-19 was sourced from the United States, Italy and Spain. PBMCs, B-cell-depleted T cells, or T cells were the source of the cDNA or gDNA that made up the material.

Here immunoSEQ multiplex PCR was the method, and the copy in TCRdb shows in-frame clones only, minus some. Of under 200,000 clones listed, about 90% are singletons. Across 20 to 25 US areas, participants ranged in age from about 18 to 100 years. Participant-reported clinical history was the basis for cohort assignment. The V and J ends lost 4 bases and 4 bases respectively, with 21 bases between them. CDR3 size: 17 residues. Germline assignment: CDR1 LGHNA and CDR2 YSLEER. This receptor was identified in a woman aged 45-60 years who had recovered from COVID-19. Specimen: PBMCs or T cells enriched from blood (not recorded which). The chain joins TRBV4-3 to TRBJ2-3; D is perhaps TRBD2 (5 bases). CDR3 protein: CASSRSWQGLAADTQYF. The CDR3 DNA reads as TGCGCCAGCAGCCGAAGCTGGCAAGGGCTAGCTGCAGATACGCAGTATTTT.